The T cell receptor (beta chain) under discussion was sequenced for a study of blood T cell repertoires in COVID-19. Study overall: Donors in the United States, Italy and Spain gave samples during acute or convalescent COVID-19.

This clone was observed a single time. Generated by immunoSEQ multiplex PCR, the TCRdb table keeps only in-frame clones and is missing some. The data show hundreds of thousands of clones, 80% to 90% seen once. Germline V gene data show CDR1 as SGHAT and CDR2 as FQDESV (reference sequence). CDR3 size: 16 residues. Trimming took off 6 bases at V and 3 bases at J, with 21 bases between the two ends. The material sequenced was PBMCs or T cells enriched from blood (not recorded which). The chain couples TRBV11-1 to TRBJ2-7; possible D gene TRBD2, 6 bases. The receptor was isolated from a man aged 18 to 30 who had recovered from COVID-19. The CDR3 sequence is CASRGTSGDLFYEQYF. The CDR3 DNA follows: TGTGCCAGCAGGGGGACTTCCGGCGACCTTTTCTACGAGCAGTACTTC.